The 5 T cell receptor beta chains in this list originate from one sample, sequenced in a study of cytomegalovirus exposure and HLA in healthy donors. The PCR contained 60 Vbeta and 13 Jbeta primers. The assay was immunoSEQ multiplex PCR, and TCRdb's table has in-frame clones only and misses some. The sample shows 200,000 to 250,000 clones, roughly 88% of them seen only once. The sample comprised PBMCs. The receptors derive from a boy under 10 years old in good health and CMV-seronegative.

The genes are TRBV27 and TRBJ1-6; the D gene is possibly TRBD1 (6 bases). The germline V gene has CDR1 MNHEY and CDR2 SMNVEV (reference sequence). CDR3 length equals 14 residues. V shed 3 bases and J shed 10 bases, with 13 bases lying between them. CDR3: CASSFGRGRSPLHF. CDR3 nucleotide sequence: TGTGCCAGCAGTTTTGGCAGGGGACGATCACCCCTCCACTTT.

This clone has a single count. The chain uses TRBV7-2 and TRBJ2-1; 9 nucleotides agree with TRBD2. Unmatched junction bases numbered 13, after V lost 0 bases and J lost 10 bases. Germline V gene sequence: CDR1 SGHTA, CDR2 FQGNSA. The length of the CDR3 is 17 residues. The CDR3 sequence is CASSLAAGTSPTGEQFF. The CDR3 nucleotides are TGTGCCAGCAGCTTAGCGGCCGGGACTAGCCCTACCGGGGAGCAGTTCTTC.

The chain joins TRBV19 to TRBJ2-7; 8 positions match TRBD2. The germline CDR1 and CDR2 sequences are LNHDA and SQIVND (reference sequence). This CDR3 contains 15 residues. Trimming at V came to 6 bases and at J to 0 bases, leaving 7 bases not matched to a gene. CDR3 sequence reads: CASSPSGGYSYEQYF. CDR3 coding DNA: TGTGCCAGTAGCCCAAGCGGGGGCTACTCCTACGAGCAGTACTTC.

The rearrangement joins TRBV4-2 to TRBJ1-1, with D perhaps matching TRBD1 (5 bases). Trimming left V 4 bases short and J 5 bases short, with 17 bases between. The CDR3 sequence is 15 residues long. Germline CDR1 LGHNA, CDR2 YNFKEQ. The CDR3 DNA reads as TGTGCCAGCAGCCCCTGGGGGGAGGCGGGAACTGAAGCTTTCTTT. Residues: CASSPWGEAGTEAFF.

Only one count was recorded for this clone. CDR3 sequence reads: CASSIEYSADPPGGYTF. The CDR3 DNA sequence: TGTGCCAGTAGTATAGAATACAGCGCGGACCCCCCAGGGGGCTACACCTTC. This sequence joins TRBV19 and TRBJ1-2, with D perhaps TRBD1 (5 bases). This CDR3 has 17 residues. Looked up from germline, CDR1 is LNHDA and CDR2 is SQIVND (reference sequence). Trimming pared 0 bases from V and 8 bases from J, leaving 22 bases between.